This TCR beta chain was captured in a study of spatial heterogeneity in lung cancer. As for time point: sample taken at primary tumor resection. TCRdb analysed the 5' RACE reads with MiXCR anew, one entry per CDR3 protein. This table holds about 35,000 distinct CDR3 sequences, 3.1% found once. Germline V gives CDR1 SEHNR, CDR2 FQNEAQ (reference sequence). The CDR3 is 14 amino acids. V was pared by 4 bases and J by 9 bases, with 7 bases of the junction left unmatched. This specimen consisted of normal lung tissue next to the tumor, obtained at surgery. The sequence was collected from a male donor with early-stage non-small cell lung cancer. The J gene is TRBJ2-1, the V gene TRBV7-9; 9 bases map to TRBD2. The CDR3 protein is CASSSLREGVEQFF. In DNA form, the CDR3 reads TGTGCCAGCAGCTCTTTGCGGGAGGGCGTTGAGCAGTTCTTC.